This T cell receptor (beta chain) came from a study of immunodeficiency (dated by TCRdb to between 2018 and 2021). In terms of the full investigation: Repertoire analysis was performed to search for VDJ recombination defects and oligoclonality. The paper as a whole reports these results and caveats: In entropy comparisons, n=3 (open circles) was shown for patients versus healthy controls, and a thymic development effect was only suggested as possible. V-J pairing and productive entropy of CD4+ T cells appeared to be similar between patients and controls. Based on top-100 and total clonotype frequencies, severe oligoclonality showed up in patient CD8+ T cells, whereas patient CD4+ T cells did not show severe oligoclonality.

Before TCR sequencing, CD3+CD4+ T cells were sorted out of fresh PBMCs. As encoded in the germline V gene, CDR1 is KGHSH while CDR2 is LQKENI. V and J lose 3 bases and 4 bases, and a span of 10 bases separates them. The CDR3 runs 13 residues from the cysteine to the phenylalanine. The DNA shown is the 39-base CDR3, in frame from base 1. Genomic DNA was isolated using the QIAamp DNA Blood Mini Kit and then sent out for immunoSEQ repertoire analysis. CDR3 regions were amplified by multiplex PCR from a standard quantity of genomic DNA template. An Illumina platform was used to sequence the PCR products. On the authors' methods: Alignment of sequences to a reference was performed, and V, D and J gene definitions were taken from IMGT. To eliminate PCR and sequencing errors, a nearest-neighbor clustering algorithm combined closely related sequences. V, D and J usage was analyzed in productive unique and total sequences using ImmunoSEQ Analyzer tools and R version 3.6.1. TCRdb mirrors the immuneACCESS table, restricted to in-frame sequences. Some clones are absent from its copies; in checked studies, under half trace to an unresolved V gene, and the reason for the others is unknown. V and J calls and clone size are as listed in that table; D and trimming were resolved from the DNA. The sample table contains about 3,600 clones; only one count was recorded for approximately 89% of them. The top ten constitute 4.3% of the sample.

To note about this clone: The antigen it recognizes is unknown. No quality values exist for individual bases; no much larger clone is one base distant.

The sample was CD4+ T cells from blood. The sequence was obtained from a human donor in good health. This receptor chain uses TRBV18 and TRBJ2-7; a tentative D match to TRBD1 spans 6 bases. The sequence in DNA is TGTGCCAGCTCACCTCAGGGGAGATACGAGCAGTACTTC. Protein translation: CASSPQGRYEQYF.